This T cell receptor (beta chain) was captured by sequencing in a study of T-cell reconstitution after alpha-beta-depleted transplantation in children. This sample's TCRbeta library carried unique molecular identifier barcodes. TCRdb ran MiXCR on the PCR reads and lists one entry per CDR3 protein. The sample records some 520,000 distinct CDR3 sequences, about 33% being singletons. This clonotype was observed a handful of times. V shed 0 bases, J shed 4 bases, and the junction held 8 bases outside the gene matches. CDR1 MNHEY and CDR2 SVGAGI come from the germline V gene. The CDR3 is made up of 17 amino acids.

This chain uses TRBV6-5 with TRBJ1-1; 10 bases align to TRBD1. This TCR came from a human donor who donated a stem cell graft to a child with aplastic anemia. The specimen comprised PBMCs from the stem cell graft donor, sampled from the stem cell graft. CDR3 protein: CASSYSGQGMLGTEAFF. The CDR3 DNA sequence: TGTGCCAGCAGTTACTCGGGACAGGGGATGTTGGGCACTGAAGCTTTCTTT.